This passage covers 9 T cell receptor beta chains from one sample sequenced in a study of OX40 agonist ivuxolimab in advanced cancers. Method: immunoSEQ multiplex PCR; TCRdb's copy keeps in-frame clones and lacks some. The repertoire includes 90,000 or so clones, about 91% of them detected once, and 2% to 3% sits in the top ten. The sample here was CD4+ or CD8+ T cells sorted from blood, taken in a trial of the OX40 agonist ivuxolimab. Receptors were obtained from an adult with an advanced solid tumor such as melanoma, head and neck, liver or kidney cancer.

The CDR3 region has the DNA TGTGCCAGCAGTTTTAGTTTTGCGGGTGGCTACACCTTC. Protein: CASSFSFAGGYTF. This chain connects TRBV27 to TRBJ1-2; D not certain. The V gene lost 3 bases and the J gene lost 7 bases, with 12 bases spanning the gap. The CDR3 contains 13 residues. Germline assignment: CDR1 MNHEY and CDR2 SMNVEV (reference sequence).

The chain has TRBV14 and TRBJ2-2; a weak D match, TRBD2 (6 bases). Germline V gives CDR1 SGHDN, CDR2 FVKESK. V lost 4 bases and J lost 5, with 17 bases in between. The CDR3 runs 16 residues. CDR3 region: CASSLLGTPGTGELFF. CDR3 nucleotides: TGTGCCAGCAGCCTCTTAGGGACTCCCGGGACCGGGGAGCTGTTTTTT. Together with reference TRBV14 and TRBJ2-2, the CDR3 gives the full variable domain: EAGVTQFPSHSVIEKGQTVTLRCDPISGHDNLYWYRRVMGKEIKFLLHFVKESKQDESGMPNNRFLAERTGGTYSTLKVQPAELEDSGVYFCASSLLGTPGTGELFFGEGSRLTVL.

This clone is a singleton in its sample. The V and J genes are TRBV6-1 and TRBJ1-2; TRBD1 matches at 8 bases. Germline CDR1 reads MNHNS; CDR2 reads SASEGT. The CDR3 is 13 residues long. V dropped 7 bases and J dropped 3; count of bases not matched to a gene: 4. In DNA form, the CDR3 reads TGTGCCAGCAAGTACAGGGGGGACTATGGCTACACCTTC. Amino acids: CASKYRGDYGYTF.

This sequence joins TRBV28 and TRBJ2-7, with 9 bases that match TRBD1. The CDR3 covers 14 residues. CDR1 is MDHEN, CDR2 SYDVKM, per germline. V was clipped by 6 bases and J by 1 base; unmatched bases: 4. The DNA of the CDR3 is TGTGCCAGCAGAACGGGACAGGGATCCTACGAGCAGTACTTC. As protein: CASRTGQGSYEQYF.

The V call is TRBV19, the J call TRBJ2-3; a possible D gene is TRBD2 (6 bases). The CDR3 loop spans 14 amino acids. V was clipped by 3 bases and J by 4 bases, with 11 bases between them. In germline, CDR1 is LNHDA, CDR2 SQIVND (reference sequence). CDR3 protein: CASSILERADTQYF. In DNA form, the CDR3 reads TGTGCCAGTAGTATCCTCGAGCGGGCAGATACGCAGTATTTT. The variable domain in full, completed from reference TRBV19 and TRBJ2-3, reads DGGITQSPKYLFRKEGQNVTLSCEQNLNHDAMYWYRQDPGQGLRLIYYSQIVNDFQKGDIAEGYSVSREKKESFPLTVTSAQKNPTAFYLCASSILERADTQYFGPGTRLTVL.

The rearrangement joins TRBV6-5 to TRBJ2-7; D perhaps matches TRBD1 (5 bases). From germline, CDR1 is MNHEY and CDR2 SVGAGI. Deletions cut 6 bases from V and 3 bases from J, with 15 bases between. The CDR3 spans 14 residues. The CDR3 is CASSPDGQYYEQYF. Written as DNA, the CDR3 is TGTGCCAGCAGCCCCGACGGACAATACTACGAGCAGTACTTC.

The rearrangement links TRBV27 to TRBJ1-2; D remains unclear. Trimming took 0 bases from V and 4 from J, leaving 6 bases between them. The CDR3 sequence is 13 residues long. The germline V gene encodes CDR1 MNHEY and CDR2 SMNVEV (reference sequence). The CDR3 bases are TGTGCCAGCAGTTTATCGGCAGCCTATGGCTACACCTTC. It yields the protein CASSLSAAYGYTF.

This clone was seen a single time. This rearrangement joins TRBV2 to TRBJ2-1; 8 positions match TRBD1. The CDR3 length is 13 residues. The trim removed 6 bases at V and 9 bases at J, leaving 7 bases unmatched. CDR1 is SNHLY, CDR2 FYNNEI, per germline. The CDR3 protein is CASRRQGNGEQFF. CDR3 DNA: TGTGCCAGCAGGCGACAGGGGAATGGTGAGCAGTTCTTC. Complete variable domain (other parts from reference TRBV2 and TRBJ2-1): EPEVTQTPSHQVTQMGQEVILRCVPISNHLYFYWYRQILGQKVEFLVSFYNNEISEKSEIFDDQFSVERPDGSNFTLKIRSTKLEDSAMYFCASRRQGNGEQFFGPGTRLTVL.

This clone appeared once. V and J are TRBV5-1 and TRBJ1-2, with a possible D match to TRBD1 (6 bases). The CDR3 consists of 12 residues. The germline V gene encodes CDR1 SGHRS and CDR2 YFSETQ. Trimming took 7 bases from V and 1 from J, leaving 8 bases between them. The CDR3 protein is CASQDSNYGYTF. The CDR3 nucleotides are TGCGCCAGCCAGGACAGTAACTATGGCTACACCTTC.